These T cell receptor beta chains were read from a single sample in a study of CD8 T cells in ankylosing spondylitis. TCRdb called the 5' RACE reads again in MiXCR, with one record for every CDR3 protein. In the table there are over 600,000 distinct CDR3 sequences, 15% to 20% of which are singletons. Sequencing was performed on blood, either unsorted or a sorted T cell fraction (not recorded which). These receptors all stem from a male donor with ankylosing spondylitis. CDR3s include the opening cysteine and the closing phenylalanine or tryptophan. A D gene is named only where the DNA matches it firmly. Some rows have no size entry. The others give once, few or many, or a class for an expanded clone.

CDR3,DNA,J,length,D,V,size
CAISESARGRTEAFF,TGTGCCATCAGTGAGTCTGCCAGGGGGAGGACTGAAGCTTTCTTT,TRBJ1-1,15,TRBD1,TRBV10-3,few
CASSQDLQGWDYGYTF,TGCGCCAGCAGCCAAGATCTCCAGGGGTGGGACTATGGCTACACCTTC,TRBJ1-2,16,.,TRBV4-1,many
CSTNAATASPKNIQYF,TGCAGTACCAACGCAGCGACCGCCTCCCCCAAAAACATTCAGTACTTC,TRBJ2-4,16,.,TRBV20-1,.
CAIREGTGELFF,TGTGCCATCAGGGAGGGCACCGGGGAGCTGTTTTTT,TRBJ2-2,12,.,TRBV10-3,.
CASSQSRVTEAFF,TGTGCCAGCAGCCAAAGCCGGGTCACTGAAGCTTTCTTT,TRBJ1-1,13,.,TRBV7-8,.
CSVEYLNTEAFF,TGCAGCGTCGAATATCTGAACACTGAAGCTTTCTTT,TRBJ1-1,12,.,TRBV29-1,many
CASSPSEGVLTDTQYF,TGTGCCAGCAGCCCCTCCGAGGGGGTACTAACAGATACGCAGTATTTT,TRBJ2-3,16,.,TRBV9,.
CASSLTGTSGTSYEQYF,TGTGCCAGCAGCTTAACCGGGACTAGCGGCACCTCCTACGAGCAGTACTTC,TRBJ2-7,17,TRBD2,TRBV7-2,.
CASSLLRRDTGELFF,TGTGCCAGCAGCTTGTTGAGGCGGGACACCGGGGAGCTGTTTTTT,TRBJ2-2,15,.,TRBV5-8,few
CASSLEGAGGYTF,TGTGCCAGCAGTTTAGAAGGGGCGGGGGGCTACACCTTC,TRBJ1-2,13,.,TRBV12-3/TRBV12-4,.
CASSLRQTGETQYF,TGTGCCAGCAGCTTAAGACAGACGGGAGAGACCCAGTACTTC,TRBJ2-5,14,.,TRBV5-4,.
CSQSGGDETQYF,TGCAGCCAATCAGGTGGTGATGAGACCCAGTACTTC,TRBJ2-5,12,.,TRBV29-1,few
CATSISRLAGAYEQYF,TGTGCCACCAGCATCTCGCGACTAGCGGGCGCCTACGAGCAGTACTTC,TRBJ2-7,16,TRBD2,TRBV15,.
CASSFSTSGILDEQFF,TGCGCCAGCAGCTTCTCCACTAGCGGGATTTTAGATGAGCAGTTCTTC,TRBJ2-1,16,TRBD2,TRBV5-1,.
CSAPTASGRGEQYF,TGCAGTGCCCCGACGGCTAGCGGGAGGGGGGAGCAGTACTTC,TRBJ2-7,14,TRBD2,TRBV20-1,.
CASSPTGTQPADTQYF,TGTGCCAGCAGTCCCACAGGGACTCAGCCCGCAGATACGCAGTATTTT,TRBJ2-3,16,.,TRBV27,few